These 3 T cell receptor beta chains were all obtained from the same sample, sequenced in a study of blood T cells in healthy people across ages (dated by TCRdb to between 2015 and 2016). The receptor library was made with 5' RACE. Sequencing instrument: Illumina HiSeq 2500. A second PCR of roughly 7 to 11 cycles was performed with a sample-barcoded 5' primer and a J-beta primer mix. TCRdb reprocessing: public reads trimmed at Q25 with fastp, clones called with MiXCR, in-frame beta chains kept. Every entry covers one CDR3 protein and lists the most common genes and DNA from its rows. Within this sample are 500,000 to 600,000 distinct CDR3 sequences, with about 25% of them counted one time only. The ten largest account for roughly 18% of the sample. The sequenced sample was blood. These receptors all come from a woman in her 70s in good health.

The table lists this clonotype with a few counts. The chain links TRBV6-5 to TRBJ1-2; 8 bases match TRBD1. V dropped 5 bases and J dropped 0; count of bases not matched to a gene: 8. There are 16 residues in the CDR3. Germline V gene data show CDR1 as MNHEY and CDR2 as SVGAGI. The CDR3 bases are TGTGCCAGCAGTAGCCGGGACAGGAGCTCTAACTATGGCTACACCTTC. This translates into CASSSRDRSSNYGYTF.

This clonotype was detected only a few times. The CDR3 protein is CASSLEPRNTEAFF. The CDR3 DNA sequence: TGCGCCAGCAGCTTGGAGCCACGGAACACTGAAGCTTTCTTT. The V gene is TRBV5-1, the J gene TRBJ1-1; the D is unclear. The CDR3 loop spans 14 amino acids. The V gene lost 0 bases and the J gene lost 1 base, with 7 bases spanning the gap. Germline V gene sequence: CDR1 SGHRS, CDR2 YFSETQ.

As concerns this clonotype: This is likely a read error, given that the CDR3 carries no conserved phenylalanine or tryptophan at its end. V usage is TRBV12-3 or TRBV12-4 and J usage is TRBJ2-5, with no clear D. Near its end, the DNA agrees better with TRBJ2-1, so the J call may be wrong. This CDR3 is 14 amino acids long. For the CDR3, the DNA is TGTGCCAGCAGTTTAGGGACGGACTACAATGAGCAGTTCCTC. Translation gives CASSLGTDYNEQFL.